This TCR beta chain was profiled in a study of blood T cell repertoires in COVID-19. About the research overall: Donors in the United States, Italy and Spain gave samples during acute or convalescent COVID-19. Sources were T cells, B-cell-depleted T cells, or PBMCs; the material itself was cDNA or gDNA.

As processed by the authors: Estimation of nucleated cell counts was performed using reference gene primer amplification. Clones were sequenced by immunoSEQ multiplex PCR, and TCRdb holds only the in-frame ones, with some missing. From that table come the V and J calls and clone size; the DNA was used to work out D and trimming. This table holds roughly 170,000 clones, over 65% found once. V dropped 2 bases and J dropped 6; count of bases not matched to a gene: 7. Germline CDR1 is WSHSY and CDR2 is SAAADI. CDR3 length: 15 residues. The sequenced sample consisted of peripheral blood. The V call is TRBV10-2, the J call TRBJ1-2, with 9 bases matching TRBD1. The clonotype comes from an elderly woman with acute or convalescent COVID-19. CDR3 residues: CASSEPTGGADGYTF. CDR3 nucleotides: TGCGCCAGCAGTGAGCCCACAGGGGGCGCCGATGGCTACACCTTC.